These T cell receptor beta chains were read from a single sample in a study of identifying expanded T cells in peripheral blood. Method: immunoSEQ multiplex PCR; TCRdb's copy keeps in-frame clones and lacks some. The table shows 70,000 to 100,000 clones, with more than 70% occurring only once. Sequencing was carried out using blood. All receptors come from a person between 18 and 70 years old in good health. The CDR3 runs from the conserved cysteine through the conserved F or W. D genes are given only for firm matches. Clone size is not always given. Where it is, it says once, few, many or a class for expanded clones.

>TRBD1|TRBJ1-5|.|TRBV6-5
CATGRGAQDQPQHF
TGTGCCACCGGCAGGGGGGCTCAGGATCAGCCCCAGCATTTT
>TRBD1|TRBJ1-2|.|TRBV5-4
CASSLPKGQAETNYGYTF
TGTGCCAGCAGCCTACCTAAGGGACAGGCGGAGACTAACTATGGCTACACCTTC
>.|TRBJ2-2|.|TRBV11-1
CASSLAYGGGTGELFF
TGTGCCAGCAGCTTAGCTTACGGGGGCGGCACCGGGGAGCTGTTTTTT
>TRBD1|TRBJ2-7|.|TRBV19
CASSATGTGGYEQYF
TGTGCCAGTAGTGCCACCGGGACAGGGGGCTACGAGCAGTACTTC
>.|TRBJ2-3|.|TRBV6-1
CASSEAGTSWGTQYF
TGTGCCAGCAGTGAAGCGGGCACTAGCTGGGGTACGCAGTATTTT
>.|TRBJ1-6|.|TRBV5-1
CASSLQGPGNSPLHF
TGCGCCAGCAGCTTGCAAGGGCCCGGTAATTCACCCCTCCACTTT
>TRBD1|TRBJ2-2|.|TRBV5-1
CASTVQGEGTGELFF
TGCGCCAGCACCGTACAGGGGGAAGGAACCGGGGAGCTGTTTTTT
>TRBD2|TRBJ2-1|.|TRBV19
CASSTDKWTSGGTMYEQFF
TGTGCCAGTAGTACTGATAAATGGACTAGCGGGGGAACGATGTATGAGCAGTTCTTC
>TRBD1|TRBJ2-2|.|TRBV5-8
CASLDRVYTGELFF
TGTGCCAGCCTGGACAGGGTTTACACCGGGGAGCTGTTTTTT
>.|TRBJ2-3|once|TRBV21-1
CASGGVGADTQYF
TGTGCCAGCGGGGGCGTTGGGGCAGATACGCAGTATTTT
>TRBD1|TRBJ2-7|.|TRBV27
CASSLKGQEIYEQYF
TGTGCCAGCAGTTTAAAGGGACAGGAGATTTACGAGCAGTACTTC
>.|TRBJ2-1|.|TRBV5-1
CASSSQGHDNEQFF
TGCGCCAGCAGCTCCCAGGGGCACGACAATGAGCAGTTCTTC
>TRBD1|TRBJ2-7|.|TRBV27
CASRTGYSYEQYF
TGTGCCAGCAGGACAGGGTACTCCTACGAGCAGTACTTC
>.|TRBJ2-3|.|TRBV4-3
CASSQDWFGAPRLHTDTQYF
TGCGCCAGCAGCCAAGATTGGTTTGGGGCCCCTCGGCTCCACACAGATACGCAGTATTTT
>TRBD2|TRBJ2-5|.|TRBV13
CASSGATSGGSRETQYF
TGTGCCAGCAGCGGAGCAACTAGCGGGGGAAGTCGAGAGACCCAGTACTTC
>TRBD1|TRBJ2-1|.|TRBV19
CASNAGTAYNEQFF
TGTGCCAGTAATGCCGGGACAGCCTACAATGAGCAGTTCTTC
>TRBD2|TRBJ2-5|.|TRBV10-3
CAISEGDGGATETQYF
TGTGCCATCAGTGAAGGTGACGGGGGGGCTACGGAGACCCAGTACTTC
>.|TRBJ2-4|.|TRBV7-2
CASSLVLGMDIQYF
TGTGCCAGCAGCTTAGTATTAGGGATGGACATTCAGTACTTC
>.|TRBJ2-2|.|TRBV7-7
CASSEEGPGELFF
TGTGCCAGCAGCGAGGAGGGACCCGGGGAGCTGTTTTTT
>.|TRBJ1-4|.|TRBV6-5
CASGPRRGEKLFF
TGTGCCAGCGGACCCAGGAGGGGAGAAAAACTGTTTTTT
>.|TRBJ2-1|.|TRBV7-9
CASSLGGGSYNEQFF
TGTGCCAGCAGCTTAGGAGGGGGGTCCTACAATGAGCAGTTCTTC
>.|TRBJ2-7|once|TRBV7-2
CASSLGWASYEQYF
TGTGCCAGCAGCTTAGGATGGGCGTCCTACGAGCAGTACTTC
>TRBD1|TRBJ2-7|.|TRBV5-1
CASSPGTGRLTEQYF
TGCGCCAGCAGCCCCGGGACAGGTCGCCTAACCGAGCAGTACTTC
>.|TRBJ2-7|.|TRBV6-5
CASSRWAGASYEQYF
TGTGCCAGCAGTCGCTGGGCAGGGGCCTCCTACGAGCAGTACTTC
>.|TRBJ1-5|.|TRBV28
CASSLNQPQHF
TGTGCCAGCAGTCTAAATCAGCCCCAGCATTTT
>TRBD2|TRBJ2-1|.|TRBV5-3
CARSYGSGTTNNEQFF
TGTGCCAGAAGCTATGGATCGGGGACTACCAACAATGAGCAGTTCTTC
>TRBD1|TRBJ1-5|.|TRBV9
CASSRTGEGNQPQHF
TGTGCCAGCAGCCGGACAGGGGAGGGCAATCAGCCCCAGCATTTT
>.|TRBJ2-5|.|TRBV29-1
CSAEFRSPWETQYF
TGCAGCGCCGAGTTCCGGTCCCCTTGGGAGACCCAGTACTTC
>.|TRBJ2-2|.|TRBV11-3
CASSFFTGGELFF
TGTGCCAGCAGCTTCTTTACCGGCGGGGAGCTGTTTTTT
>.|TRBJ2-5|.|TRBV11-1
CASSSRRGLYQETQYF
TGTGCCAGCAGCTCTCGCCGGGGGCTCTACCAAGAGACCCAGTACTTC
>TRBD2|TRBJ2-1|.|TRBV4-3
CASSQDSGGDGQFF
TGCGCCAGCAGCCAGGATAGCGGGGGGGACGGGCAGTTCTTC
>TRBD1|TRBJ1-6|.|TRBV13
CASSLEGTGSSTLHF
TGTGCCAGCAGCTTAGAGGGGACAGGAAGTTCAACCCTCCACTTT
>TRBD1|TRBJ1-1|.|TRBV4-3
CASSYRGGTEAFF
TGCGCCAGCAGCTACAGGGGAGGGACTGAAGCTTTCTTT
>.|TRBJ1-3|few|TRBV7-2
CASSLAGVGSGNTIYF
TGTGCCAGCAGCTTAGCGGGAGTCGGCAGTGGAAACACCATATATTTT
>.|TRBJ1-5|.|TRBV11-2
CASSLGFSNQPQHF
TGTGCCAGCAGCCTAGGGTTTAGCAATCAGCCCCAGCATTTT
>TRBD1|TRBJ2-7|.|TRBV4-3
CASSQTTGVEQYF
TGCGCCAGCAGCCAGACTACAGGGGTCGAGCAGTACTTC
>TRBD2|TRBJ2-7|.|TRBV11-1
CASSPNGGSYEQYF
TGTGCCAGCAGCCCTAACGGGGGGTCCTACGAGCAGTACTTC
>.|TRBJ1-2|.|TRBV11-2
CASSLAANTVVTF
TGTGCCAGCAGCTTAGCCGCCAACACGGTAGTCACCTTC
>.|TRBJ2-1|.|TRBV7-9
CASSLLTVTYNEQFF
TGTGCCAGCAGCTTATTAACAGTAACCTACAATGAGCAGTTCTTC
>.|TRBJ1-2|.|TRBV6-5
CASSYSGTVYGYTF
TGTGCCAGCAGTTACTCGGGTACGGTCTATGGCTACACCTTC
>.|TRBJ2-5|.|TRBV28
CASRQAPYQETQYF
TGTGCCAGCCGACAGGCCCCCTACCAAGAGACCCAGTACTTC
>.|TRBJ2-5|.|TRBV4-1
CASSQDELSQYF
TGCGCCAGCAGCCAAGATGAGCTGTCCCAGTACTTC
>TRBD2|TRBJ2-7|.|TRBV7-2
CASSRSGLAGGGRYEQYF
TGTGCCAGCAGCCGCTCGGGACTAGCGGGAGGCGGCCGGTACGAGCAGTACTTC
>TRBD2|TRBJ2-2|.|TRBV7-7
CASSLGAGTSRGGELFF
TGTGCCAGCAGCTTAGGAGCCGGGACTAGCAGGGGCGGGGAGCTGTTTTTT
>.|TRBJ2-1|.|TRBV5-6
CASSLSKGLISYNEQFF
TGTGCCAGCAGCCTAAGCAAGGGACTCATATCCTACAATGAGCAGTTCTTC
>.|TRBJ1-3|.|TRBV11-2
CASSRSLSGNTIYF
TGTGCCAGCAGCCGAAGCCTCTCTGGAAACACCATATATTTT
>.|TRBJ2-5|.|TRBV7-6
CASSLEYQETQYF
TGTGCCAGCAGCTTAGAGTACCAAGAGACCCAGTACTTC
>.|TRBJ2-5|.|TRBV9
CASSAQARLVGETQYF
TGTGCCAGCAGCGCCCAGGCTCGACTAGTTGGCGAGACCCAGTACTTC
>.|TRBJ2-3|.|TRBV6-4
CASSPDGSSTDTQYF
TGTGCCAGCAGTCCGGACGGCTCTAGCACAGATACGCAGTATTTT